This T cell receptor (beta chain) derives from a study of response to subunit inactivated influenza vaccine (dated by TCRdb to the late 2010s). For the wider study: Deep quantitative profiling of the T cell receptor repertoire was used in the study to follow responses to a trivalent subunit inactivated influenza vaccine.

What the work shows at the level of the full study, not this receptor alone: According to the authors, only a limited number of new T cells may be recruited by each seasonal influenza vaccination.

Its CDR3 holds 15 amino acids, cysteine through phenylalanine. Just CDR3 DNA is preserved here, 45 bases in frame from base 1. CDR1 and CDR2 are read off the germline V gene (reference sequence) as SEHNR and FQNEAQ. V sheds 1 base and J sheds 7 bases, leaving 16 bases between their ends. Library preparation employed RT-PCR. The instrument given in TCRdb is Illumina HiSeq 2500. Starting from the raw public reads, TCRdb applied fastp trimming at Q25, assembled clones with MiXCR and retained in-frame beta chains. Records with the same CDR3 protein are collapsed into one entry carrying the most frequent genes and DNA. In all, the sample holds about 500,000 distinct CDR3 sequences, and more than 15% of those were seen once. Less than 4% of the sample is in the top ten clones. Note on this clonotype: No antigen is known for it. Qualities for individual bases were not recorded, and no much larger clone is one base off.

The clonotype was recovered from a man between 50 and 75 years old who received an inactivated influenza vaccine. Donor details come from another sample of the same person, matched by shared clones. The chain is assembled from TRBV7-9 and TRBJ1-2; the D segment could be TRBD1, given 6 matching bases. The sample was CD4+ T cells sorted from PBMCs, taken around 25 months after vaccination. At the DNA level, the sequence is TGTGCCAGCAGCTTAGGGTCAGGGGAGGCCGGTGGCTACACCTTC. This codes for CASSLGSGEAGGYTF.